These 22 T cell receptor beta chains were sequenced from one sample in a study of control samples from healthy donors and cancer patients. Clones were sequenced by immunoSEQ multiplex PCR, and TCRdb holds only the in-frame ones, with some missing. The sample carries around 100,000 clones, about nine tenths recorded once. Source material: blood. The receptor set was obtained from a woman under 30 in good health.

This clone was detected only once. This CDR3 reads CASSSRPKETQYF. CDR3 bases: TGTGCCAGCAGCTCTCGGCCAAAAGAGACCCAGTACTTC. The chain links TRBV5-6 to TRBJ2-5; no clear D gene. Trimming stripped 3 bases from V and 3 bases from J, with 9 bases between. CDR3 length equals 13 residues. The germline V gene encodes CDR1 SGHDT and CDR2 YYEEEE.

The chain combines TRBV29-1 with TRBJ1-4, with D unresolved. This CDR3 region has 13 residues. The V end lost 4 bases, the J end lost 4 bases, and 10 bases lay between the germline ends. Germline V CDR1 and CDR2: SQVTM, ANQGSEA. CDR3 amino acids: CSVGGGLNEKLFF. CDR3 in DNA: TGCAGCGTTGGAGGTGGCCTTAATGAAAAACTGTTTTTT.

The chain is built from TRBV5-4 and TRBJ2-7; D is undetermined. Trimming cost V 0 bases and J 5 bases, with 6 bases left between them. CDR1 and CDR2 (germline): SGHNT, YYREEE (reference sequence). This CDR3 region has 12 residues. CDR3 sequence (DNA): TGTGCCAGCAGCTTGGCCGTGAACGAGCAGTACTTC. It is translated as CASSLAVNEQYF.

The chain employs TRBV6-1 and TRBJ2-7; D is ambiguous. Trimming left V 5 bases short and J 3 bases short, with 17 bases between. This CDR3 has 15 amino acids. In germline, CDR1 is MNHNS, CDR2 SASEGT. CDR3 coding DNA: TGTGCCAGCAGTCCCGTGTCCTCCACCCACTACGAGCAGTACTTC. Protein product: CASSPVSSTHYEQYF.

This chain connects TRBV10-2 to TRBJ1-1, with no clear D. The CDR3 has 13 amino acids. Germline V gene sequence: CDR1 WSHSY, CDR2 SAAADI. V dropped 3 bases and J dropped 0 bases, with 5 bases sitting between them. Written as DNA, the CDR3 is TGCGCCAGCAGTGACAGGATGAACACTGAAGCTTTCTTT. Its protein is CASSDRMNTEAFF.

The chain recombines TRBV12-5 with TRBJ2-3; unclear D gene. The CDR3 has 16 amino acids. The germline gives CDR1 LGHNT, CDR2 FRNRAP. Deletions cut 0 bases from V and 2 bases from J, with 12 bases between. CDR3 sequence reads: CASGLVRGWDTDTQYF. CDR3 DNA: TGTGCTAGTGGTTTGGTACGAGGATGGGACACAGATACGCAGTATTTT.

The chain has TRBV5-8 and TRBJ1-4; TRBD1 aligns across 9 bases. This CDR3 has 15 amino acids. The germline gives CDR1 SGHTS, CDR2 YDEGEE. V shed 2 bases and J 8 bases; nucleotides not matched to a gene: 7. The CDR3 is CASSFYRDREEKLFF. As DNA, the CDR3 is TGTGCCAGCAGCTTCTACCGGGACAGGGAAGAAAAACTGTTTTTT.

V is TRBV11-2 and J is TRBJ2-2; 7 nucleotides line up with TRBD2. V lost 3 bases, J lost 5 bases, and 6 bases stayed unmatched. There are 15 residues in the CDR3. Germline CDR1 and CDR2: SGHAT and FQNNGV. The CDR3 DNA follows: TGTGCCAGCAGCTTTAGGGCGGGGGAAACCGGGGAGCTGTTTTTT. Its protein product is CASSFRAGETGELFF.

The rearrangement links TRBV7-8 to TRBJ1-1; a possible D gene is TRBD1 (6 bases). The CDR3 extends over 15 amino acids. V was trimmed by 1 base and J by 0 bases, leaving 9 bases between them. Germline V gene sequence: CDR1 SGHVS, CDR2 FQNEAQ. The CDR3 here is CASSLGTAMNTEAFF. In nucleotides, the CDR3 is TGTGCCAGCAGCTTAGGGACAGCCATGAACACTGAAGCTTTCTTT.

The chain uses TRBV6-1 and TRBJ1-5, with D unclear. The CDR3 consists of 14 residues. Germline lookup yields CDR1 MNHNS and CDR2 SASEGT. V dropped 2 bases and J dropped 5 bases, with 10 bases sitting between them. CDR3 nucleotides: TGTGCCAGCAGTGAATTCGGCGGATATCAGCCCCAGCATTTT. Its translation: CASSEFGGYQPQHF.

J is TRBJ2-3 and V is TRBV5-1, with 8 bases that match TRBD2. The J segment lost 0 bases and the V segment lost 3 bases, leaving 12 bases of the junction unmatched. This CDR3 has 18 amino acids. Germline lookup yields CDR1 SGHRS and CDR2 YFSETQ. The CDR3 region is CASSSPRERGTSTDTQYF. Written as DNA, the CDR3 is TGCGCCAGCAGCTCCCCTCGAGAGCGGGGGACTAGCACAGATACGCAGTATTTT.

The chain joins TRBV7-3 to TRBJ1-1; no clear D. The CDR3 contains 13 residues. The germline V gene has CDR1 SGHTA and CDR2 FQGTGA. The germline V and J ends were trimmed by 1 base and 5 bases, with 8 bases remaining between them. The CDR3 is CASSLRRETEAFF. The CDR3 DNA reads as TGTGCCAGCAGCTTAAGGAGGGAAACTGAAGCTTTCTTT.

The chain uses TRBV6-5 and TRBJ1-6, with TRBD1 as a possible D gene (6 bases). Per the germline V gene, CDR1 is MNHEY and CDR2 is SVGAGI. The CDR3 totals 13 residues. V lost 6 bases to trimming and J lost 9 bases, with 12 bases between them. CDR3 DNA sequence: TGTGCCAGCAGGGCAGGGGTGAGTTCACCCCTCCACTTT. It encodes CASRAGVSSPLHF.

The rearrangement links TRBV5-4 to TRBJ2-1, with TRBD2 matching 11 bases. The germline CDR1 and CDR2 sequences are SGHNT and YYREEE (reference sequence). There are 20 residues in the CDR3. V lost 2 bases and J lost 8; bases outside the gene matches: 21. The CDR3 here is CASSFPGVAGGRSHNYEQFF. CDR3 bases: TGTGCCAGCAGCTTCCCGGGGGTAGCGGGGGGGCGGTCGCATAATTATGAGCAGTTCTTC.

The CDR3 here is CASSYSVPDNEQFF. CDR3 nucleotide sequence: TGTGCCAGCAGTTACTCGGTCCCCGACAATGAGCAGTTCTTC. The chain recombines TRBV6-5 with TRBJ2-1; D remains ambiguous. The germline V and J ends were trimmed by 0 bases and 5 bases, with 8 bases remaining between them. The CDR3 consists of 14 residues. Per germline, CDR1 MNHEY and CDR2 SVGAGI.

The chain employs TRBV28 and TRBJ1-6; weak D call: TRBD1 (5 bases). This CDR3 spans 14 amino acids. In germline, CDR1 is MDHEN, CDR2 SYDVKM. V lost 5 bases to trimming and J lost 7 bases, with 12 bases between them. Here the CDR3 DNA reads TGTGCCAGCAGTCTCCGGGACCAGAATTCACCCCTCCACTTT. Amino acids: CASSLRDQNSPLHF.

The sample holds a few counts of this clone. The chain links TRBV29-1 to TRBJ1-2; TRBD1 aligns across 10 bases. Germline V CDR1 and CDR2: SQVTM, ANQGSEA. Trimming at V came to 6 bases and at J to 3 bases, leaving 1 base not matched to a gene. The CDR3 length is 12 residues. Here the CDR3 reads CSVGQGDYGYTF. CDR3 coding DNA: TGCAGCGTCGGACAGGGGGACTATGGCTACACCTTC.

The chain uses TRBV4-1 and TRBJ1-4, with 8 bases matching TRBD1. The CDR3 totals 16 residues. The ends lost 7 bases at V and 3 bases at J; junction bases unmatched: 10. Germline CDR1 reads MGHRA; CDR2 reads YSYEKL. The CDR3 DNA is TGCGCCAGCACGTTACAGGGGGACGGGGCTAATGAAAAACTGTTTTTT. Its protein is CASTLQGDGANEKLFF.

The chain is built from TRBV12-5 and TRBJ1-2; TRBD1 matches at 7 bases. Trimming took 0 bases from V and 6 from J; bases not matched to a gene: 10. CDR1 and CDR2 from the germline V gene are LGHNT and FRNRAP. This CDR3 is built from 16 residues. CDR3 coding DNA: TGTGCTAGTGGTTTGGTACCCGGGGACAGTGGGAATGGCTACACCTTC. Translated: CASGLVPGDSGNGYTF.

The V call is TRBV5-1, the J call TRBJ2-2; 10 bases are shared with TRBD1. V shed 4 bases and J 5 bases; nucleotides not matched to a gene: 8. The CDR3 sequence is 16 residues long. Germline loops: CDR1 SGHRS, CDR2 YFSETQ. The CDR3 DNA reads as TGCGCCAGCAGCCTGTTAGGGACAGGGGCAACCGGGGAGCTGTTTTTT. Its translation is CASSLLGTGATGELFF. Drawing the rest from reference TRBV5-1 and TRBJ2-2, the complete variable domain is KAGVTQTPRYLIKTRGQQVTLSCSPISGHRSVSWYQQTPGQGLQFLFEYFSETQRNKGNFPGRFSGRQFSNSRSEMNVSTLELGDSALYLCASSLLGTGATGELFFGEGSRLTVL.

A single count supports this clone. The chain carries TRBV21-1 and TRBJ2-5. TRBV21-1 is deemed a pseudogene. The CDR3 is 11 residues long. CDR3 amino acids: CASSKRETQYF. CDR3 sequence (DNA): TGTGCCAGCAGCAAAAGGGAGACCCAGTACTTC.

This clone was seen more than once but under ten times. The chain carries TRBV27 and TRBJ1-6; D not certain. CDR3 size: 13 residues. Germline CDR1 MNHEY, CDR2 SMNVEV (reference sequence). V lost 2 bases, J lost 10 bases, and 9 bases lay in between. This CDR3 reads CASSLKGGSPLHF. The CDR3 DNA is TGTGCCAGCAGTTTAAAAGGTGGATCACCCCTCCACTTT.